What follows are 22 T cell receptor beta chains derived from one specimen sequenced in a study of blood T cell repertoires in COVID-19. Assay used: immunoSEQ multiplex PCR; TCRdb lists only in-frame clones, some missing. The sample has roughly 80,000 clones; 75% to 85% are singletons. Sequencing was done on a sample of peripheral blood. These TCRs come from a woman of 80 years or more with acute or convalescent COVID-19.

This rearrangement joins TRBV18 to TRBJ2-7; TRBD2 agrees at 9 bases. Germline values: CDR1 KGHSH, CDR2 LQKENI. The CDR3 runs to 14 residues. Trimming cost V 1 base and J 6 bases; bases outside gene matches: 4. As DNA, the CDR3 is TGTGCCAGCTCACCACTAGCGGGAGAGGGCGAGCAGTACTTC. Amino acid sequence: CASSPLAGEGEQYF.

The chain links TRBV10-3 to TRBJ2-2; D may be TRBD1 (6 bases). From germline, CDR1 is ENHRY and CDR2 SYGVKD. The ends were cut back, 3 bases at V and 2 bases at J, with 13 bases in the middle. The CDR3 has 16 residues. CDR3 coding DNA: TGTGCCATCAGTGATCGGGACAACATTAACACCGGGGAGCTGTTTTTT. Its protein is CAISDRDNINTGELFF.

The chain uses TRBV6-6 and TRBJ2-7; the match to TRBD1 covers 8 bases. The V and J ends lost 2 bases and 5 bases, in that order; junction bases with no gene match: 2. Germline assignment: CDR1 MNHNY and CDR2 SVGAGI (reference sequence). The CDR3 length is 13 residues. The CDR3 DNA reads as TGTGCCAGCAGTTACCCGGACAGGGACGAGCAGTACTTC. This gives the protein CASSYPDRDEQYF.

The DNA for the CDR3 is TGTGCCAGCAGTGAAGGGTTGCTACCGGGGTCACCCCTCCACTTT. Its translation is CASSEGLLPGSPLHF. This chain joins TRBV2 and TRBJ1-6, with D unclear. From germline, CDR1 is SNHLY and CDR2 FYNNEI. V was clipped by 1 base and J by 10 bases, with 14 bases between them. CDR3 size: 15 residues.

The sample holds a few counts of this clone. V is TRBV5-1 and J is TRBJ2-5; 9 nucleotides match TRBD1. The length of the CDR3 is 14 residues. Germline trimming cut 4 bases from V and 2 bases from J; bases unmatched to any gene: 3. From germline, CDR1 is SGHRS and CDR2 YFSETQ. The CDR3 DNA is TGCGCCAGCAGCCGGACAGGGGAACAAGAGACCCAGTACTTC. Translated: CASSRTGEQETQYF.

The chain links TRBV9 to TRBJ2-2, with D possibly TRBD2 on 5 matching bases. The CDR3 has 16 residues. V lost 4 bases to trimming and J lost 6 bases, with 19 bases between them. The germline V gene has CDR1 SGDLS and CDR2 YYNGEE. CDR3 in DNA: TGTGCCAGCAGCCCATACGGTAGCGAACACCCCGGGGAGCTGTTTTTT. The encoded protein is CASSPYGSEHPGELFF.

This clone has a handful of counts. The DNA of the CDR3 is TGCAGTGCTAGTGGACAACTAGCGGGAGAGGGAGAGACCCAGTACTTC. Its protein product is CSASGQLAGEGETQYF. V is TRBV20-1 and J is TRBJ2-5; TRBD2 matches at 11 bases. J lost 4 bases, V lost 3 bases, and 10 bases had no gene match. Germline loops: CDR1 DFQATT, CDR2 SNEGSKA (reference sequence). The CDR3 consists of 16 residues.

The gene calls are TRBV9 and TRBJ2-1; TRBD2 agrees at 13 bases. Germline trimming cut 3 bases from V and 8 bases from J; bases unmatched to any gene: 5. The CDR3 sequence is 15 residues long. CDR1 SGDLS and CDR2 YYNGEE come from the germline V gene. CDR3 DNA sequence: TGTGCCAGCAGCGGACTAGCGGGAGGTCGAGATGAGCAGTTCTTC. Its translation: CASSGLAGGRDEQFF.

The chain couples TRBV7-6 to TRBJ2-1; TRBD2 matches 13 bases. The V segment lost 4 bases and the J segment 7 bases; nucleotides outside the gene matches: 4. CDR3 size: 15 residues. Per germline, CDR1 SGHVS and CDR2 FNYEAQ. The CDR3 DNA sequence: TGTGCCAGCAGCTCGGGACTAGCGGGATGGAATGAGCAGTTCTTC. Amino acids: CASSSGLAGWNEQFF.

The J gene is TRBJ1-2, the V gene TRBV28, with 9 bases fitting TRBD1. Trimming cost V 6 bases and J 8 bases; bases outside gene matches: 10. There are 14 residues in the CDR3. Per germline, CDR1 MDHEN and CDR2 SYDVKM. CDR3 sequence (DNA): TGTGCCAGCAGACGGGACAGGGAAAGAGGAGGCTACACCTTC. This gives the protein CASRRDRERGGYTF.

The rearrangement links TRBV10-1 to TRBJ2-3; 10 bases match TRBD2. V lost 8 bases and J lost 1; bases outside the gene matches: 12. The CDR3 has 17 residues. Germline-derived CDR1 and CDR2 are WNHNN and SYGVQD (reference sequence). CDR3 DNA sequence: TGCGCCAGCTGGGAGGGGCTAGCGGGAGAGGGCACAGATACGCAGTATTTT. Amino acids: CASWEGLAGEGTDTQYF.

The rearrangement links TRBV28 to TRBJ2-7; D ambiguous. In germline, CDR1 is MDHEN, CDR2 SYDVKM. The CDR3 has 12 residues. V was trimmed by 4 bases and J by 2 bases, leaving 6 bases between them. The DNA of the CDR3 is TGTGCCAGCAGTTCCCCTCCCTACGAGCAGTACTTC. The encoded protein is CASSSPPYEQYF.

This sequence joins TRBV19 and TRBJ2-4; 7 positions match TRBD1. CDR3 length equals 15 residues. V shed 4 bases, J shed 2 bases, and the junction held 5 bases outside the gene matches. Germline V gene sequence: CDR1 LNHDA, CDR2 SQIVND (reference sequence). The chain's CDR3 is CASSNRGLTKNIQYF. The CDR3 nucleotides are TGTGCCAGTAGTAACAGGGGTTTAACCAAAAACATTCAGTACTTC.

This rearrangement joins TRBV25-1 to TRBJ2-7; 8 bases map to TRBD1. The CDR3 loop spans 12 amino acids. Germline CDR1 MGHDK, CDR2 SYGVNS. J gave up 3 bases and V 9 bases, and 4 bases lay outside the gene matches. This chain's CDR3 is CASQGQDYEQYF. In DNA form, the CDR3 reads TGTGCCAGTCAGGGACAGGACTACGAGCAGTACTTC.

The rearrangement links TRBV9 to TRBJ2-7; 13 bases match TRBD2. This CDR3 has 17 residues. Germline lookup yields CDR1 SGDLS and CDR2 YYNGEE. After removal of 3 bases from V and 6 bases from J, the junction contained 12 bases not matched to a gene. In DNA form, the CDR3 reads TGTGCCAGCAGCGGAAATGAAGGACTAGCGGGAGCCGGCGAGCAGTACTTC. Translation: CASSGNEGLAGAGEQYF.

This chain connects TRBV18 to TRBJ2-1; weak D call: TRBD2 (7 bases). The CDR3 has 17 residues. Looked up from germline, CDR1 is KGHSH and CDR2 is LQKENI. V dropped 6 bases and J dropped 3 bases, with 21 bases sitting between them. CDR3 amino acids: CASSLEGGRAYYNEQFF. CDR3 sequence (DNA): TGTGCCAGCTCGCTTGAAGGGGGGAGGGCGTACTACAATGAGCAGTTCTTC.

The chain combines TRBV10-2 with TRBJ2-7; TRBD1 aligns across 8 bases. The junction had 7 bases not matched to a gene; V was cut back by 5 bases and J by 7 bases. This CDR3 contains 13 residues. Germline loops: CDR1 WSHSY, CDR2 SAAADI. DNA of the CDR3: TGCGCCAGCAGTACCCAGGGGGCGAGAGAGCAGTACTTC. This translates into CASSTQGAREQYF.

This clone appeared a few times. The rearrangement links TRBV5-6 to TRBJ2-5; 13 bases fit TRBD2. CDR3 length equals 17 residues. J was trimmed by 4 bases and V by 1 base; bases with no gene match: 7. From germline, CDR1 is SGHDT and CDR2 YYEEEE. This CDR3 reads CASSLRTSGRAGETQYF. CDR3 DNA sequence: TGTGCCAGCAGCTTGCGTACTAGCGGGAGGGCCGGAGAGACCCAGTACTTC.

This clone was counted between two and nine times. This sequence joins TRBV19 and TRBJ2-5, with D unresolved. There are 15 residues in the CDR3. The germline V gene encodes CDR1 LNHDA and CDR2 SQIVND (reference sequence). The germline V and J ends were trimmed by 5 bases and 5 bases, with 18 bases remaining between them. This CDR3 reads CASSSSAARKETQYF. Written as DNA, the CDR3 is TGTGCCAGTAGTTCAAGCGCAGCCCGGAAGGAGACCCAGTACTTC.

This chain joins TRBV18 and TRBJ1-5, with 7 nucleotides matching TRBD1. CDR3 length equals 15 residues. Trimming at V came to 5 bases and at J to 6 bases, leaving 10 bases not matched to a gene. CDR1 is KGHSH, CDR2 LQKENI, per germline. The CDR3 region has the DNA TGTGCCAGCTCAAACCGACAGGGCGAGGGTCAGCCCCAGCATTTT. It codes for CASSNRQGEGQPQHF.

The V call is TRBV28, the J call TRBJ2-5, with 7 nucleotides matching TRBD2. V lost 3 bases to trimming and J lost 4 bases; unmatched junction nucleotides: 8. This CDR3 spans 15 amino acids. Per germline, CDR1 MDHEN and CDR2 SYDVKM. The CDR3 reads CASSLGGRVRETQYF. DNA of the CDR3: TGTGCCAGCAGTTTGGGAGGGAGGGTTAGAGAGACCCAGTACTTC.

This clone turned up a few times. The rearrangement uses TRBV5-1 and TRBJ2-1; 13 bases map to TRBD2. CDR3 length: 15 residues. Unmatched junction bases numbered 4, after V lost 4 bases and J lost 6 bases. Looked up from germline, CDR1 is SGHRS and CDR2 is YFSETQ. In DNA form, the CDR3 reads TGCGCCAGCAGCCGGACTAGCGGGAGTCTCAATGAGCAGTTCTTC. Its translation: CASSRTSGSLNEQFF.